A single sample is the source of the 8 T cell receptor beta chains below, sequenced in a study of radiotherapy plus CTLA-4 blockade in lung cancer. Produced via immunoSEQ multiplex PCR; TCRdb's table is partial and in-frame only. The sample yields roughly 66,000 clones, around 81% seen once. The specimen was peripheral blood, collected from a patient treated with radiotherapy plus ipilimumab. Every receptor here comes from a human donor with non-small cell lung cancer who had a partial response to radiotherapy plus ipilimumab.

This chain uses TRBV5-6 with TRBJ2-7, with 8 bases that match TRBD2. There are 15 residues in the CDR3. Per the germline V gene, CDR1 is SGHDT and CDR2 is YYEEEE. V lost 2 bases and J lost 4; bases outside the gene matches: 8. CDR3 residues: CASSFSSGSRYEQYF. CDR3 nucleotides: TGTGCCAGCAGCTTCAGCAGCGGGAGCCGATACGAGCAGTACTTC.

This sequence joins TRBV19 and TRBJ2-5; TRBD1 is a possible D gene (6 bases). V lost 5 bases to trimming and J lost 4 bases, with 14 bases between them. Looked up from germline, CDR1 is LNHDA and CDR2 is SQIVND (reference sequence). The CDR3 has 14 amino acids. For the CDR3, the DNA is TGTGCCAGTAGTGCCAGGGGTGGAATAGAGACCCAGTACTTC. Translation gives CASSARGGIETQYF.

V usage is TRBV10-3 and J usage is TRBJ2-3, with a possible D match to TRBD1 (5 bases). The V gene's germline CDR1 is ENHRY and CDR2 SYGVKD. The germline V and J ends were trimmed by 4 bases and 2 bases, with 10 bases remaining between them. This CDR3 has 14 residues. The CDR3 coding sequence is TGTGCCATCAGTGGACAGAACTACACAGATACGCAGTATTTT. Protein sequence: CAISGQNYTDTQYF.

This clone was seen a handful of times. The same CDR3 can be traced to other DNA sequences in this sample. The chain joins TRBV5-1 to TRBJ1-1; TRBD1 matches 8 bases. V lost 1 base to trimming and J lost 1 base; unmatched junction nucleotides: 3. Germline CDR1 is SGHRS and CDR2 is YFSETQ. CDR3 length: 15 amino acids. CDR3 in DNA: TGCGCCAGCAGCTTGCGGACAGGGAGGAACACTGAAGCTTTCTTT. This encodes CASSLRTGRNTEAFF. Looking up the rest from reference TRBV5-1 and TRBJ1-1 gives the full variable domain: KAGVTQTPRYLIKTRGQQVTLSCSPISGHRSVSWYQQTPGQGLQFLFEYFSETQRNKGNFPGRFSGRQFSNSRSEMNVSTLELGDSALYLCASSLRTGRNTEAFFGQGTRLTVV.

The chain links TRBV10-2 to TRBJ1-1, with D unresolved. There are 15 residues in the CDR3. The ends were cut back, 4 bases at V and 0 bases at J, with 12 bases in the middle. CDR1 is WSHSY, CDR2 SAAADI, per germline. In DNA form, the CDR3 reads TGCGCCAGCAGTGCACATCAGATAATGAACACTGAAGCTTTCTTT. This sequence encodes CASSAHQIMNTEAFF.

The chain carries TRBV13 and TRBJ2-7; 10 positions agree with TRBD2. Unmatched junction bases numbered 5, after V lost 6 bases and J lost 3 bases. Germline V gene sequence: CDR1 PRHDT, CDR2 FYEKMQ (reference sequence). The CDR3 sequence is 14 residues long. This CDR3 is CASSPGTSVYEQYF. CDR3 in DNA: TGTGCCAGCAGTCCCGGGACTAGCGTCTACGAGCAGTACTTC.

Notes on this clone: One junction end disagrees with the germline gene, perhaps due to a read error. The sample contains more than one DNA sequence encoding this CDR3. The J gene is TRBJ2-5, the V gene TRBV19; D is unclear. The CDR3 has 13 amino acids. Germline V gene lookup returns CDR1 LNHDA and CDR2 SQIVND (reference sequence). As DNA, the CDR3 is TGTGCTAGTAGTATTGACTCGGAAGAGACCCAGTACTTC. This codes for CASSIDSEETQYF.

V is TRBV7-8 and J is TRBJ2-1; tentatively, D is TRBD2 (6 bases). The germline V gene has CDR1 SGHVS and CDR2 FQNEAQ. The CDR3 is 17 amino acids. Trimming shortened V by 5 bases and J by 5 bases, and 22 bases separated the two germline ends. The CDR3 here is CASSQVLGTRRHNEQFF. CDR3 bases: TGTGCCAGCAGCCAGGTACTCGGGACTCGACGCCACAATGAGCAGTTCTTC.